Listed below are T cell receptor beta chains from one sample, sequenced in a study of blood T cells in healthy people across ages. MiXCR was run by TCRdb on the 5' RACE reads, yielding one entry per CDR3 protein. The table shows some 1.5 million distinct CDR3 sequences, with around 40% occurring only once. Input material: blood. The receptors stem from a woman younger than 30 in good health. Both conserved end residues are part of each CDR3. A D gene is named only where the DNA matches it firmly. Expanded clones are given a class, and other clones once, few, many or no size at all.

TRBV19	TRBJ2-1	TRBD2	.	TGTGCCAGTAGTATTAGCGGGAGTAACAATGAGCAGTTCTTC	CASSISGSNNEQFF
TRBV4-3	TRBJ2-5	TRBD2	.	TGCGCCAGCAGCCAAAGACTAGCGGGAAATGAGCAGTACTTC	CASSQRLAGNEQYF
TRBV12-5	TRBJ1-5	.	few	TGTGCTAGTGCCCGGGACTTAAATCAGCCCCAGCATTTT	CASARDLNQPQHF
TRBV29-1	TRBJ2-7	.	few	TGCAGCGTTGTGTCCGGGTCCCACGAGCAGTACTTC	CSVVSGSHEQYF
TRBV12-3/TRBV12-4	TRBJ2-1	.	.	TGTGCCAGCAGTGGACAGAGGGGAGAGACCCAGTTCTTC	CASSGQRGETQFF
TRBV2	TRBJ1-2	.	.	TGTGCCAGCAGTGACAGAACCTATGGCTACACCTTC	CASSDRTYGYTF
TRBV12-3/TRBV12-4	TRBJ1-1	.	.	TGTGCCAGCAGGCCTACGGGACCTCCGGCTGCTTTCTTT	CASRPTGPPAAFF
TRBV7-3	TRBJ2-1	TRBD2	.	TGTGCCGGCAGCTGGACTAGCGGGAGCTCCTACAATGAGCAGTTCTTC	CAGSWTSGSSYNEQFF
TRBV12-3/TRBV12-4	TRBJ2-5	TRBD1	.	TGTGCCAGCAGTCCATCCGGGACAGGGGGCAGAGAGACCCAGTACTTC	CASSPSGTGGRETQYF
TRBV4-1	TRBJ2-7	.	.	TGCGCCAGCAGCCGGTCTTGGACTTCCCCCTACGAGCAGTACTTC	CASSRSWTSPYEQYF
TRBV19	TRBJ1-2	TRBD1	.	TGTGCCAGGAGACCGGGACAGCACTATGGCTACACCTTC	CARRPGQHYGYTF
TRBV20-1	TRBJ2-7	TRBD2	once	TGCAGTGCTAGGGCCGGGACTAGCGGGAGGGCCTCGGTCTACGAGCAGTACTTC	CSARAGTSGRASVYEQYF
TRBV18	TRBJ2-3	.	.	TGTGCCAGCTCACCGGTCCTTGGGCGAGATACGCAGTATTTT	CASSPVLGRDTQYF
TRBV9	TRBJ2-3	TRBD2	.	TGTGCCAGCAGCGTAGATCGTCGGGGAGGGATAGATACGCAGTATTTT	CASSVDRRGGIDTQYF
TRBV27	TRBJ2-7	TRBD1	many	TGTGCCAGCAGACAGGGGGCCGGATACGAGCAGTACTTC	CASRQGAGYEQYF
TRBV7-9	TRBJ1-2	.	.	TGTGCCAGCAGCTTACCTCCAGTGGACTATGGCTACACCTTC	CASSLPPVDYGYTF
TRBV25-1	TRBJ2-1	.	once	TGTGCCAGCAGTCATGAGGACGGTGAGCAGTTCTTC	CASSHEDGEQFF
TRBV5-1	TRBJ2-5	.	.	TGCGCCAGCCTTCTCGGAGGCCCTGAAGAGACCCAGTACTTC	CASLLGGPEETQYF
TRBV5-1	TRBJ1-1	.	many	TGCGCCAGCAGCTTGGGGACGGTGAACACTGAAGCTTTCTTT	CASSLGTVNTEAFF
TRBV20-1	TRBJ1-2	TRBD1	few	TGCAGTGCTAGAGGAGGGACAGGGAGAGGCTACACCTTC	CSARGGTGRGYTF
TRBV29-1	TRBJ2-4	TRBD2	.	TGCAGCGTCCTAAAGACTAGCGGGACCCACATTCAGTACTTC	CSVLKTSGTHIQYF
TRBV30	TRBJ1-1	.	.	TGTGCCTTGATGACAGAGAACACTGAAGCTTTCTTT	CALMTENTEAFF
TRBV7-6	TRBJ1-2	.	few	TGTGCCAGCAGCCCACATAGTGTGCGGGGTAACTATGGCTACACCTTC	CASSPHSVRGNYGYTF
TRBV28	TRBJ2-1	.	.	TGTGCCAGCAGCCCGGTAGCGGTCAATGAGCAGTTCTTC	CASSPVAVNEQFF
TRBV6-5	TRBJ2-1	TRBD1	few	TGTGCCAGCAGTTCAAGACAGGGGGGATCCTACAATGAGCAGTTCTTC	CASSSRQGGSYNEQFF
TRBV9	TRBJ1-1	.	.	TGTGCCAGCAGCGTAGAACAAAGGGGCGCAGGCACCGAAGCTTTCTTT	CASSVEQRGAGTEAFF
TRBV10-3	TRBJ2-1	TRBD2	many	TGTGCCATCAGGGATAGCGGGAATGAGCAGTTCTTC	CAIRDSGNEQFF
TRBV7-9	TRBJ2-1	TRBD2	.	TGTGCCAGCAGCTCAGCGGGAGAAGGGTACAATGAGCAGTTCTTC	CASSSAGEGYNEQFF
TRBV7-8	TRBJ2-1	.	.	TGTGCCAGCAGCTTAGCGCCCGGAGATGAGCAGTTCTTC	CASSLAPGDEQFF
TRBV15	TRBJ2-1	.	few	TGTGCCACCAGCAGAGGACAGGCCTCCTACAATGAGCAGTTCTTC	CATSRGQASYNEQFF
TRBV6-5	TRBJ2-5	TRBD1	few	TGTGCCAGCAGTTACTCGCGTCCCGGGACAGGGCTGGAGACCCAGTACTTC	CASSYSRPGTGLETQYF
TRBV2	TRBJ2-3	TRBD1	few	TGTGCCAGCACCTGGGACAGACGCACAGATACGCAGTATTTT	CASTWDRRTDTQYF
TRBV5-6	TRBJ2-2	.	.	TGTGCCAGCAGCCGCCGGCGTACTTGGAGAAACACCGGGGAGCTGTTTTTT	CASSRRRTWRNTGELFF
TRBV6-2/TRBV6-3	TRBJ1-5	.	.	TGTGCCAGCAGTTACGGGCTCACACGGGGCAATCAGCCCCAGCATTTT	CASSYGLTRGNQPQHF
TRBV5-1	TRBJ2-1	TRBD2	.	TGCGCCAGCAGCTTGGAGCGGGGGGGCTTCAGTGAGCAGTTCTTC	CASSLERGGFSEQFF
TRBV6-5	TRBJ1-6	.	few	TGTGCCAGCAGTTACTCCCGGACAGCCCTATCCCTCCACTTT	CASSYSRTALSLHF
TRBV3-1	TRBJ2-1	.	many	TGTGCCAGCAGCAAGCAGTGGTACAATGAGCAGTTCTTC	CASSKQWYNEQFF
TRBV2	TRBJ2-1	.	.	TGTGCCAGCAGAAGCATCCGATTGGGGGTGAGCAGGTTCTTC	CASRSIRLGVSRFF
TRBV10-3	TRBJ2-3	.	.	TGTGCCATCAGTGAGTCGAAGGCGGGCACAGATACGCAGTATTTT	CAISESKAGTDTQYF
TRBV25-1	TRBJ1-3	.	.	TGTGCCAGCAGTGATCGAAGAGACGGGACCCCCCGTTACTCTGGAAACACCATATATTTT	CASSDRRDGTPRYSGNTIYF
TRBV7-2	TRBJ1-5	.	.	TGTGCCAGCAGCTCCATCCACACATCTCCGCCCCAGCATTTT	CASSSIHTSPPQHF